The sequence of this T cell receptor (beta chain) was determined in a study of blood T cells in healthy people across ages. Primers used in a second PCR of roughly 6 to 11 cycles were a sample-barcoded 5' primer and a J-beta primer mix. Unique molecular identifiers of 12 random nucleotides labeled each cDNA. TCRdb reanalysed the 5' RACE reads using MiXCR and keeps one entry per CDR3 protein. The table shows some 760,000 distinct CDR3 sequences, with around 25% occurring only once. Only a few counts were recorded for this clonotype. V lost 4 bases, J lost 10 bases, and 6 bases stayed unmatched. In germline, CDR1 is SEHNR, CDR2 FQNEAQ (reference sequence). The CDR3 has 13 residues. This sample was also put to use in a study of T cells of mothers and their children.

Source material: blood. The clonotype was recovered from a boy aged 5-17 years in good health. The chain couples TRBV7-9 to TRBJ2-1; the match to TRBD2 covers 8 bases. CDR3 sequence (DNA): TGTGCCAGCAGCTCCCGGGAGGGACCCGAGCAGTTCTTC. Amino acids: CASSSREGPEQFF.